The source of this TCR beta chain is a study of T-cell reconstitution after alpha-beta-depleted transplantation in children. Library preparation (for TCRbeta) was performed with unique molecular identifiers. TCRdb re-called the PCR reads with MiXCR, one entry per CDR3 protein. The data show 300,000 or so distinct CDR3 sequences, with approximately 23% seen just once and approximately 9.9% held by the top ten. Germline V gives CDR1 SGHRS, CDR2 YFSETQ. The V and J ends lost 4 bases and 3 bases respectively, with 13 bases between them. The CDR3 is made up of 14 amino acids. The sample consisted of PBMCs, mostly from graft donor cells, taken 180 days after TCRalphabeta/CD19-depleted stem cell transplant. The rearrangement joins TRBV5-1 to TRBJ2-5; D not resolved. This TCR was sampled from a male patient under 18 who had a stem cell transplant for acute lymphoblastic leukemia, so the T cells may come from the graft donor. Here the CDR3 reads CASSLMPPEETQYF. The CDR3 DNA reads as TGCGCCAGCAGCCTAATGCCCCCCGAAGAGACCCAGTACTTC.